This note documents a single TCR beta chain sequence. These data are taken from a study of blood T cell repertoires in COVID-19. Sequenced by immunoSEQ multiplex PCR; TCRdb stores in-frame clones only, minus some. The sample yields about 190,000 clones, approximately 90% seen once. The germline CDR1 and CDR2 sequences are SGHDN and FVKESK. The CDR3 runs to 15 residues. Losses at the gene ends were 1 base for V and 5 bases for J; bases not matched to a gene: 5. Sequenced material: PBMCs or T cells enriched from blood (not recorded which). The J gene is TRBJ2-5, the V gene TRBV14, with TRBD2 identical over 9 bases. The TCR sequence derives from a woman in her thirties or forties in a cohort exposed to, infected with or recovered from COVID-19 (not recorded which). The CDR3 loop is CASSQVRREGETQYF. The CDR3, as DNA: TGTGCCAGCAGCCAAGTCCGGCGGGAGGGTGAGACCCAGTACTTC.